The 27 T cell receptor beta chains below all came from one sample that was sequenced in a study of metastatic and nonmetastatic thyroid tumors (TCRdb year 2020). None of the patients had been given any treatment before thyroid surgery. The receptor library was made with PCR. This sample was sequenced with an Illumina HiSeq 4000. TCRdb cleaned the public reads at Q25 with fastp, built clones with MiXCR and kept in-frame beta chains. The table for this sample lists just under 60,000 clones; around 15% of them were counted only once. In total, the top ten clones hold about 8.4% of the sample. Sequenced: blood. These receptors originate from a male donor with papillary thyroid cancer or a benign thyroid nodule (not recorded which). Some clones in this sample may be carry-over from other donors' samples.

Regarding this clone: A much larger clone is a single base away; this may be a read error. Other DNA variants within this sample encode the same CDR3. The CDR3 region is CASRLRLATTDTQYF. The CDR3 nucleotides read TGTGCCAGCAGACTAAGACTAGCTACTACTGATACGCAGTATTTT. The chain recombines TRBV2 with TRBJ2-3, with 7 bases identical to TRBD2. This CDR3 is 15 amino acids long. V gave up 6 bases and J gave up 6 bases; unmatched junction bases: 12. The germline V gene encodes CDR1 SNHLY and CDR2 FYNNEI.

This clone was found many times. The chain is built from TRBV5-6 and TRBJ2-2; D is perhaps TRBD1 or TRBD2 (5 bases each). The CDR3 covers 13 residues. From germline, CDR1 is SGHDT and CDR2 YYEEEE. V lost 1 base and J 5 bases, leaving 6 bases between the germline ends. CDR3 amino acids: CASSLWGTGELFF. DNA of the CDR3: TGTGCCAGCAGCTTGTGGGGGACCGGGGAGCTGTTTTTT. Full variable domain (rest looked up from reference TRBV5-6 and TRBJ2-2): DAGVTQSPTHLIKTRGQQVTLRCSPKSGHDTVSWYQQALGQGPQFIFQYYEEEERQRGNFPDRFSGHQFPNYSSELNVNALLLGDSALYLCASSLWGTGELFFGEGSRLTVL.

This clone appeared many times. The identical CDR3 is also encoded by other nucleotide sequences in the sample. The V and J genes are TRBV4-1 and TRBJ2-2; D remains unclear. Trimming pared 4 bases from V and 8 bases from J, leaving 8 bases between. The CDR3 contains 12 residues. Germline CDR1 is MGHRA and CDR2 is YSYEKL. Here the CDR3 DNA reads TGCGCCAGCAGCCCGTTTCTGGGGGAGCTGTTTTTT. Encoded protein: CASSPFLGELFF.

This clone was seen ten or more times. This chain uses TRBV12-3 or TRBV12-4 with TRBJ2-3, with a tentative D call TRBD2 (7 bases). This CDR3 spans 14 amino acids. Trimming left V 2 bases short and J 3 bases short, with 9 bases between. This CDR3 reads CASSLRGGTDTQYF. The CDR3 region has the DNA TGTGCCAGCAGTTTAAGGGGGGGAACAGATACGCAGTATTTT.

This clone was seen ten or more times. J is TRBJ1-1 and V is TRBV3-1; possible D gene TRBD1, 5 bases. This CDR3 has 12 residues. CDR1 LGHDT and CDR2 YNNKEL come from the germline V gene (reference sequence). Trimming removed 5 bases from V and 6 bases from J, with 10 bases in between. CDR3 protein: CASSTRGAEAFF. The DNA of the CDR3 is TGTGCCAGCAGCACAAGGGGAGCTGAAGCTTTCTTT.

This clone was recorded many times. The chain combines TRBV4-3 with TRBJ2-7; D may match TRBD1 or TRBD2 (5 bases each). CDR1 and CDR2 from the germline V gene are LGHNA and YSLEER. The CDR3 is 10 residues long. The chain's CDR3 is CASSGDPPGV. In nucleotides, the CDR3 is TGCGCCAGCAGCGGGGACCCCCCTGGCGTC.

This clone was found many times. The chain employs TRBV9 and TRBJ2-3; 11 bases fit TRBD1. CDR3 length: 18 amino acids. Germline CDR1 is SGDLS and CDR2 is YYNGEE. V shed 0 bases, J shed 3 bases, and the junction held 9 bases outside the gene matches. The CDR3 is CASSVESLGTGGTDTQYF. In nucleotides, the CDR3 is TGTGCCAGCAGCGTAGAGTCTCTCGGGACAGGGGGAACAGATACGCAGTATTTT.

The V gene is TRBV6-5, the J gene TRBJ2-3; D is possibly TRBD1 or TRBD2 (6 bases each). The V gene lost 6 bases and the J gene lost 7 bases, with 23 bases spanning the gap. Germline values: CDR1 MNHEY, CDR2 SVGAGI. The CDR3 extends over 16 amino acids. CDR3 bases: TGTGCCAGCAGCACTCGGGGATCGGGGGCGGGGCATACGCAGTATTTT. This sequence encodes CASSTRGSGAGHTQYF.

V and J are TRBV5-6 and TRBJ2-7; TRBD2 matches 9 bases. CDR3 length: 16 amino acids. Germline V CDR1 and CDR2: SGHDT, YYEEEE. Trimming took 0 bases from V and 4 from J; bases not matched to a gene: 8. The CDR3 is CASSLGLAAFLYEQYF. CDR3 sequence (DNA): TGTGCCAGCAGCTTGGGACTAGCGGCATTCTTATACGAGCAGTACTTC.

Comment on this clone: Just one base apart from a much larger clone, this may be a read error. This CDR3 reads CATSDWTGWSYNEQFF. The CDR3 DNA reads as TGTGCCACCAGTGATTGGACAGGGTGGTCCTACAATGAGCAGTTCTTC. The rearrangement uses TRBV24-1 and TRBJ2-1; 8 bases are shared with TRBD1. V was pared by 2 bases and J by 1 base, with 3 bases of the junction left unmatched. The CDR3 length is 16 residues. CDR1 and CDR2 from the germline V gene are KGHDR and SFDVKD.

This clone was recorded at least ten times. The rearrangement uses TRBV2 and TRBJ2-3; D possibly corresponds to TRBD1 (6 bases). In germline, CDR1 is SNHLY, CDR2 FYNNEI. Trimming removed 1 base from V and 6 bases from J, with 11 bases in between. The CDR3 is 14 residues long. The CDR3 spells CASSEGGPADTQYF. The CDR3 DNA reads TGTGCCAGCAGTGAAGGGGGGCCGGCGGATACGCAGTATTTT.

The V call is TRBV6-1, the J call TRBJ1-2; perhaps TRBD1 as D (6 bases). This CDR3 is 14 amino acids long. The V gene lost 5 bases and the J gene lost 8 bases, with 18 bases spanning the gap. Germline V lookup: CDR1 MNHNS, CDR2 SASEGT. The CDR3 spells CASSPTGGYRGYTF. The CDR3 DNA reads TGTGCCAGCAGTCCCACCGGGGGCTATAGGGGCTACACCTTC.

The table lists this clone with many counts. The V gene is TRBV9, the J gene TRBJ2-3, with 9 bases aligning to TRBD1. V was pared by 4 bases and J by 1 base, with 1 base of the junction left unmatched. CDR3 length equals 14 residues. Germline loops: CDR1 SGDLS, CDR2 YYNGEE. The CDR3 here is CASSRDRGTDTQYF. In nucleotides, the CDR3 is TGTGCCAGCAGCCGGGACAGGGGCACAGATACGCAGTATTTT.

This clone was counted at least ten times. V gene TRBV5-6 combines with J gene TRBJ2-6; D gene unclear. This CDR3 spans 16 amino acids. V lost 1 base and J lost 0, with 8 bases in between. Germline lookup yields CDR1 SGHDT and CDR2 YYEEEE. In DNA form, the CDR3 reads TGTGCCAGCAGCTTGAGGGCAAACTCTGGGGCCAACGTCCTGACTTTC. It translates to CASSLRANSGANVLTF.

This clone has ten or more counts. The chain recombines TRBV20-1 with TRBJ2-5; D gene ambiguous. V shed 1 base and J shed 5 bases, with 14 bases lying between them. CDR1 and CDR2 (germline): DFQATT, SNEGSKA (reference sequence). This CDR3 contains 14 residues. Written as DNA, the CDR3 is TGCAGTGCTAGAGGGGTGGCCCGTCAGGAGACCCAGTACTTC. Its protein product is CSARGVARQETQYF.

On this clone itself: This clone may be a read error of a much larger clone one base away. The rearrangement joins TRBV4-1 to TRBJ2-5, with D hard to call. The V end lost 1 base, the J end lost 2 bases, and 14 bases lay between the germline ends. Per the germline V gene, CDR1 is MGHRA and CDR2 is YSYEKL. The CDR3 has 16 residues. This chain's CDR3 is CASSQGVGAWQETQYF. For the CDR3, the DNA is TGCGCCAGCAGCCAAGGGGTCGGAGCGTGGCAAGAGACCCAGTACTTC.

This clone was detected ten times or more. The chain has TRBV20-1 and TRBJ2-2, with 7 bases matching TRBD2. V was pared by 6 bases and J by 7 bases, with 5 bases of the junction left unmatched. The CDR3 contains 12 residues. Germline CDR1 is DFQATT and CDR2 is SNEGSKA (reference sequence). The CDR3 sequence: CSAQRGIGELFF. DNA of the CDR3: TGCAGTGCCCAGCGGGGAATCGGGGAGCTGTTTTTT.

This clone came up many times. The CDR3: CASGQGVSYEQYF. CDR3 in DNA: TGTGCCAGCGGTCAGGGGGTATCCTACGAGCAGTACTTC. The chain has TRBV6-1 and TRBJ2-7; 7 bases are a match to TRBD1. The CDR3 is 13 amino acids. CDR1 and CDR2 from the germline V gene are MNHNS and SASEGT. Losses at the gene ends were 8 bases for V and 1 base for J; bases not matched to a gene: 5.

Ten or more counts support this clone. The CDR3 nucleotides are TGCGCCAGCAGCTTGTGGGGCATTGTCGCAGATACGCAGTATTTT. This translates into CASSLWGIVADTQYF. The chain has TRBV5-1 and TRBJ2-3; D perhaps matches TRBD1 (5 bases). Trimming stripped 1 base from V and 4 bases from J, with 13 bases between. CDR1 SGHRS and CDR2 YFSETQ come from the germline V gene. The CDR3 is 15 residues long.

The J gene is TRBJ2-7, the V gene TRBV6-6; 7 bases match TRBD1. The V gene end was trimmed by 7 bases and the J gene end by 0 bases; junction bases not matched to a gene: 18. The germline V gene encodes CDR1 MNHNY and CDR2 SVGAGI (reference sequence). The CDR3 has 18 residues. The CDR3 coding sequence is TGTGCCAGCATCCGACCACCCCGGACAGGTAAGAGCTCCTACGAGCAGTACGTC. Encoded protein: CASIRPPRTGKSSYEQYV.

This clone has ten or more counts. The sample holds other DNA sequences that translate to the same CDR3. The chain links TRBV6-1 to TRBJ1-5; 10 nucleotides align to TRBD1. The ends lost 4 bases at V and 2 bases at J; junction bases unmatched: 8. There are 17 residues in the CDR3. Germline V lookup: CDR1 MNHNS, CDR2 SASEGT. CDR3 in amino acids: CASSATSGTGGNQPQHF. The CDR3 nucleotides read TGTGCCAGCAGTGCCACGTCCGGGACAGGGGGCAATCAGCCCCAGCATTTT.

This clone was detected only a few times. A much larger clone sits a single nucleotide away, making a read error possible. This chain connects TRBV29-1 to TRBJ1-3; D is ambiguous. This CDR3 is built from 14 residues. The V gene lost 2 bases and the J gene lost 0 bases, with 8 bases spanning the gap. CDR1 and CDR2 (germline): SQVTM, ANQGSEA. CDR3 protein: CSVEPMLSGNTIYF. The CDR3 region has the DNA TGCAGCGTTGAACCAATGCTCTCTGGAAACACCATATATTTT.

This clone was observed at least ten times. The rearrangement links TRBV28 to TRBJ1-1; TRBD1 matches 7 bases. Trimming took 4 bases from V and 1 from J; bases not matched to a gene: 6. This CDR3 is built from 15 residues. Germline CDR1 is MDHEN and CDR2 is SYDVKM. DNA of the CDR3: TGTGCCAGCAGTTCCCAAAGACAGGGGAACACTGAAGCTTTCTTT. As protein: CASSSQRQGNTEAFF.

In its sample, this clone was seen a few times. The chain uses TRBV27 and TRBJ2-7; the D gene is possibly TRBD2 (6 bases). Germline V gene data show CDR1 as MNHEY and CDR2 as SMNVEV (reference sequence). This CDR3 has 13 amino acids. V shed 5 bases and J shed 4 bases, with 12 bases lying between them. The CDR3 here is CASSPRGRYEQYF. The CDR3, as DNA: TGTGCCAGCAGTCCACGGGGGAGATACGAGCAGTACTTC.

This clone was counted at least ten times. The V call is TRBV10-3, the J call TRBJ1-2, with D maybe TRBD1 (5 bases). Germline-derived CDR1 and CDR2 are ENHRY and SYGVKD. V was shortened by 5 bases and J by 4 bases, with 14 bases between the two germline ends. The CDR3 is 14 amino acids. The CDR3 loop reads CAISTGTGGYGYTF. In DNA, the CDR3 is TGTGCCATCAGTACCGGGACTGGGGGCTATGGCTACACCTTC.

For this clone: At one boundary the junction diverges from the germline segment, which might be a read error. CDR3 DNA sequence: TGTACCAGCAGTGAAGCGCCAAGGGGGCAAGGCTACACCTTC. It translates to CTSSEAPRGQGYTF. The chain recombines TRBV6-1 with TRBJ1-2, with 7 positions matching TRBD1. CDR1 is MNHNS and CDR2 is SASEGT in the germline V gene. This CDR3 is built from 14 residues.

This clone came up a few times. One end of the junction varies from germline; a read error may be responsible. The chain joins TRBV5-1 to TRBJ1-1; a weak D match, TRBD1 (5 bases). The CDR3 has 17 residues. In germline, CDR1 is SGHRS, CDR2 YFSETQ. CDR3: CASSPASGRGVNTVAFF. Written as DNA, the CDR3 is TGCGCCAGCAGCCCAGCGTCGGGGCGCGGAGTGAACACTGTAGCTTTCTTT. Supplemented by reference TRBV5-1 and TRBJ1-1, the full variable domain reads KAGVTQTPRYLIKTRGQQVTLSCSPISGHRSVSWYQQTPGQGLQFLFEYFSETQRNKGNFPGRFSGRQFSNSRSEMNVSTLELGDSALYLCASSPASGRGVNTVAFFGQGTRLTVV.